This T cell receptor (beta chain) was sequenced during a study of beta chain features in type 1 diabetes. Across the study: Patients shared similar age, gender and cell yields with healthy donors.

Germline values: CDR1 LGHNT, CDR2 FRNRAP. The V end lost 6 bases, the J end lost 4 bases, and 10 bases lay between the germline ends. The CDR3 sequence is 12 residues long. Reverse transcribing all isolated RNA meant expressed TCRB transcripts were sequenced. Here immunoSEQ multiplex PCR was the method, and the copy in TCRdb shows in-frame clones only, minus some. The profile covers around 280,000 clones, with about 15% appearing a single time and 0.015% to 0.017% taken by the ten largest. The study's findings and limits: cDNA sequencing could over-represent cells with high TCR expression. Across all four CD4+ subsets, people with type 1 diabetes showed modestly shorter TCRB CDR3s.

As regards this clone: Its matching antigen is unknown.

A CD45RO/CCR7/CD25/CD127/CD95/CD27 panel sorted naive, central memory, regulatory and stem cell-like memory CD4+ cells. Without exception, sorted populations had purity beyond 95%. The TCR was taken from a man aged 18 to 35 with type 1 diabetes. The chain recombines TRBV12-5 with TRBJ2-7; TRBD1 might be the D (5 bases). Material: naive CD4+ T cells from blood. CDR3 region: CASGKGHYEQYF. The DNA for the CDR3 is TGTGCTAGTGGAAAGGGGCATTACGAGCAGTACTTC. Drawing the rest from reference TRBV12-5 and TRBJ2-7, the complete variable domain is DARVTQTPRHKVTEMGQEVTMRCQPILGHNTVFWYRQTMMQGLELLAYFRNRAPLDDSGMPKDRFSAEMPDATLATLKIQPSEPRDSAVYFCASGKGHYEQYFGPGTRLTVT.